These T cell receptor beta chains were read from a single sample in a study of blood T cells in healthy people across ages. Via MiXCR, TCRdb re-called the 5' RACE reads, giving one row per CDR3 protein. This sample has hundreds of thousands of distinct CDR3 sequences, with around 25% found just once. These data were also reused for a study on T cells of mothers and their children.

The sequenced sample was blood. The receptors originated from a boy aged 5-17 years in good health. Each CDR3 is given with its conserved first and last residue. The order of the fields is V gene, clone size, J gene, D gene, CDR3 protein, CDR3 DNA. A D gene is named only where the DNA matches it firmly. Clone sizes are given selectively: once, few, many, or a class where the clone is expanded.

v_gene: TRBV29-1
abundance: .
j_gene: TRBJ2-1
d_gene: .
CDR3aa: CSVQGGSYNEQFF
CDR3nt: TGCAGCGTTCAGGGAGGAAGCTACAATGAGCAGTTCTTC

v_gene: TRBV3-1
abundance: .
j_gene: TRBJ2-3
d_gene: .
CDR3aa: CASRERLSTDTQYF
CDR3nt: TGTGCCAGCAGAGAGCGGCTCAGCACAGATACGCAGTATTTT

v_gene: TRBV9
abundance: .
j_gene: TRBJ2-7
d_gene: .
CDR3aa: CASSPGQKFFEQYF
CDR3nt: TGTGCCAGCAGCCCGGGACAAAAATTCTTCGAGCAGTACTTC

v_gene: TRBV9
abundance: .
j_gene: TRBJ1-6
d_gene: TRBD1
CDR3aa: CASSADRANSPLHF
CDR3nt: TGTGCCAGCAGCGCCGACAGGGCGAATTCACCCCTCCACTTT

v_gene: TRBV11-2
abundance: .
j_gene: TRBJ2-1
d_gene: .
CDR3aa: CASSLPWGSSSYNEQFF
CDR3nt: TGTGCCAGCAGTCTTCCTTGGGGCTCTAGCTCCTACAATGAGCAGTTCTTC

v_gene: TRBV10-3
abundance: once
j_gene: TRBJ2-2
d_gene: .
CDR3aa: CAVQWGDPTGELFF
CDR3nt: TGTGCCGTCCAATGGGGGGACCCCACCGGGGAGCTGTTTTTT

v_gene: TRBV12-5
abundance: .
j_gene: TRBJ2-7
d_gene: TRBD2
CDR3aa: CASKGGGIYEQYF
CDR3nt: TGTGCTAGTAAGGGCGGGGGGATCTACGAGCAGTACTTC

v_gene: TRBV25-1
abundance: few
j_gene: TRBJ2-3
d_gene: .
CDR3aa: CASSDQGRNTQYF
CDR3nt: TGTGCCAGCAGTGACCAGGGGCGAAATACGCAGTATTTT

v_gene: TRBV6-5
abundance: few
j_gene: TRBJ2-5
d_gene: TRBD2
CDR3aa: CASSYWGGGEETQYF
CDR3nt: TGTGCCAGCAGTTACTGGGGCGGGGGGGAAGAGACCCAGTACTTC

v_gene: TRBV5-5
abundance: few
j_gene: TRBJ2-2
d_gene: TRBD1
CDR3aa: CASRPTGTVDTGELFF
CDR3nt: TGTGCCAGCAGGCCAACCGGGACAGTAGACACCGGGGAGCTGTTTTTT

v_gene: TRBV2
abundance: .
j_gene: TRBJ2-1
d_gene: .
CDR3aa: CASTEDYHYNEQFF
CDR3nt: TGTGCCAGCACTGAGGACTACCACTACAATGAGCAGTTCTTC

v_gene: TRBV6-6
abundance: .
j_gene: TRBJ2-7
d_gene: TRBD1
CDR3aa: CASSCSTPGQGVHEQYF
CDR3nt: TGTGCCAGCAGTTGCTCAACTCCGGGACAGGGGGTCCACGAGCAGTACTTC

v_gene: TRBV5-1
abundance: few
j_gene: TRBJ2-7
d_gene: TRBD2
CDR3aa: CASSLLAGTSGVYEQYF
CDR3nt: TGCGCCAGCAGTCTATTAGCCGGGACTAGCGGGGTTTACGAGCAGTACTTC

v_gene: TRBV20-1
abundance: .
j_gene: TRBJ2-1
d_gene: .
CDR3aa: CSARDPRGAYNEQFF
CDR3nt: TGCAGTGCTAGAGATCCGAGGGGGGCCTACAATGAGCAGTTCTTC

v_gene: TRBV22-1
abundance: once
j_gene: TRBJ1-2
d_gene: .
CDR3aa: CPLGGAGGYTF
CDR3nt: TGTCCTCTTGGGGGGGCGGGTGGCTACACCTTC

v_gene: TRBV6-6
abundance: .
j_gene: TRBJ2-7
d_gene: TRBD1
CDR3aa: CASTDRDSPPYEQYF
CDR3nt: TGTGCCAGCACCGACCGGGACAGCCCCCCCTACGAGCAGTACTTC

v_gene: TRBV19
abundance: .
j_gene: TRBJ1-2
d_gene: .
CDR3aa: CASRISLGYTF
CDR3nt: TGTGCCAGTCGTATTTCCCTTGGCTACACCTTC

v_gene: TRBV6-2/TRBV6-3
abundance: few
j_gene: TRBJ1-5
d_gene: .
CDR3aa: CASSYSTPLLRLPHF
CDR3nt: TGTGCCAGCAGTTACTCCACACCGCTTCTTAGACTTCCGCATTTT

v_gene: TRBV20-1
abundance: few
j_gene: TRBJ2-5
d_gene: .
CDR3aa: CSAYLLASTETQYF
CDR3nt: TGCAGTGCCTACTTACTAGCTTCCACAGAGACCCAGTACTTC

v_gene: TRBV7-9
abundance: many
j_gene: TRBJ2-7
d_gene: TRBD2
CDR3aa: CASTRAGGSSYEQYF
CDR3nt: TGTGCCAGCACTCGGGCGGGGGGCAGCTCCTACGAGCAGTACTTC

v_gene: TRBV4-1
abundance: .
j_gene: TRBJ2-7
d_gene: TRBD2
CDR3aa: CASSQPTSGGAYEQYF
CDR3nt: TGCGCCAGCAGCCAGCCTACTAGCGGGGGGGCCTACGAGCAGTACTTC

v_gene: TRBV5-1
abundance: few
j_gene: TRBJ1-6
d_gene: .
CDR3aa: CASRPGAGTYNSPLHF
CDR3nt: TGCGCCAGCAGACCAGGGGCAGGCACCTATAATTCACCCCTCCACTTT

v_gene: TRBV7-2
abundance: few
j_gene: TRBJ1-5
d_gene: .
CDR3aa: CASSAQEGDQPQHF
CDR3nt: TGTGCCAGCAGCGCACAGGAAGGGGATCAGCCCCAGCATTTT

v_gene: TRBV28
abundance: once
j_gene: TRBJ2-5
d_gene: .
CDR3aa: CASGAPETQYF
CDR3nt: TGTGCCAGCGGGGCCCCAGAGACCCAGTACTTC

v_gene: TRBV28
abundance: .
j_gene: TRBJ1-1
d_gene: .
CDR3aa: CASSIFGNTEAFF
CDR3nt: TGTGCCAGCAGTATTTTCGGGAACACTGAAGCTTTCTTT

v_gene: TRBV9
abundance: .
j_gene: TRBJ2-5
d_gene: .
CDR3aa: CASSVDRGFQETQYF
CDR3nt: TGTGCCAGCAGCGTAGACCGGGGGTTTCAAGAGACCCAGTACTTC

v_gene: TRBV7-9
abundance: many
j_gene: TRBJ2-2
d_gene: .
CDR3aa: CASSLELNTGELFF
CDR3nt: TGCGCCAGCAGCTTGGAGTTGAACACCGGGGAGCTGTTTTTT

v_gene: TRBV7-9
abundance: .
j_gene: TRBJ1-5
d_gene: .
CDR3aa: CASSPIVGPQHF
CDR3nt: TGTGCCAGCAGCCCCATAGTGGGGCCCCAGCATTTT

v_gene: TRBV4-2
abundance: .
j_gene: TRBJ1-4
d_gene: .
CDR3aa: CASSQDLTGHSLPANEKLFF
CDR3nt: TGTGCCAGCAGCCAAGATTTAACAGGACATTCGCTTCCAGCTAATGAAAAACTGTTTTTT

v_gene: TRBV12-3/TRBV12-4
abundance: few
j_gene: TRBJ2-3
d_gene: TRBD1
CDR3aa: CASSSPRTGTDTQYF
CDR3nt: TGTGCCAGCAGCTCTCCCCGGACAGGGACAGATACGCAGTATTTT

v_gene: TRBV7-2
abundance: .
j_gene: TRBJ2-5
d_gene: TRBD2
CDR3aa: CASSNLGRGEETQYF
CDR3nt: TGTGCCAGCAGCAACCTTGGGCGGGGGGAAGAGACCCAGTACTTC

v_gene: TRBV11-2
abundance: few
j_gene: TRBJ2-5
d_gene: .
CDR3aa: CASSALSGYQETQYF
CDR3nt: TGTGCCAGCAGCGCCTTGTCGGGGTACCAAGAGACCCAGTACTTC

v_gene: TRBV10-3
abundance: few
j_gene: TRBJ2-5
d_gene: .
CDR3aa: CAISAVRGGQETQYF
CDR3nt: TGTGCCATCAGTGCAGTCAGGGGAGGGCAAGAGACCCAGTACTTC

v_gene: TRBV4-1
abundance: once
j_gene: TRBJ1-2
d_gene: .
CDR3aa: CASSQPYRVWGYTF
CDR3nt: TGCGCCAGCAGCCAACCTTACAGGGTCTGGGGCTACACCTTC

v_gene: TRBV2
abundance: .
j_gene: TRBJ1-1
d_gene: TRBD1
CDR3aa: CASRRQGGGTSEAFF
CDR3nt: TGTGCCAGCAGAAGACAGGGTGGGGGAACTTCTGAAGCTTTCTTT

v_gene: TRBV14
abundance: many
j_gene: TRBJ2-7
d_gene: .
CDR3aa: CASSPTWDEQYF
CDR3nt: TGTGCCAGCAGCCCAACATGGGACGAGCAGTACTTC

v_gene: TRBV12-3/TRBV12-4
abundance: .
j_gene: TRBJ1-1
d_gene: TRBD1
CDR3aa: CASSMTGASIAEAFF
CDR3nt: TGTGCCAGCAGTATGACAGGGGCAAGTATTGCTGAAGCTTTCTTT

v_gene: TRBV7-9
abundance: few
j_gene: TRBJ1-4
d_gene: .
CDR3aa: CASSPHLIGTVNEKLFF
CDR3nt: TGTGCCAGCAGCCCCCATCTGATAGGGACGGTGAATGAAAAACTGTTTTTT

v_gene: TRBV9
abundance: few
j_gene: TRBJ2-6
d_gene: TRBD1
CDR3aa: CASSRGQGASGANVLTF
CDR3nt: TGTGCCAGCAGCCGGGGACAGGGGGCCTCTGGGGCCAACGTCCTGACTTTC

v_gene: TRBV20-1
abundance: few
j_gene: TRBJ2-2
d_gene: TRBD1
CDR3aa: CSARGGQANTGELFF
CDR3nt: TGCAGTGCTAGGGGTGGACAGGCGAACACCGGGGAGCTGTTTTTT

v_gene: TRBV2
abundance: few
j_gene: TRBJ2-4
d_gene: TRBD2
CDR3aa: CASSGSGGASYIQYF
CDR3nt: TGTGCCAGCAGTGGTAGCGGGGGGGCCTCATACATTCAGTACTTC

v_gene: TRBV19
abundance: few
j_gene: TRBJ1-6
d_gene: .
CDR3aa: CASSIDGVNNSPLHF
CDR3nt: TGTGCCAGTAGTATAGATGGGGTCAACAATTCACCCCTCCACTTT

v_gene: TRBV2
abundance: .
j_gene: TRBJ2-5
d_gene: .
CDR3aa: CASQRTLQETQYF
CDR3nt: TGTGCCAGCCAGAGGACGCTCCAAGAGACCCAGTACTTC